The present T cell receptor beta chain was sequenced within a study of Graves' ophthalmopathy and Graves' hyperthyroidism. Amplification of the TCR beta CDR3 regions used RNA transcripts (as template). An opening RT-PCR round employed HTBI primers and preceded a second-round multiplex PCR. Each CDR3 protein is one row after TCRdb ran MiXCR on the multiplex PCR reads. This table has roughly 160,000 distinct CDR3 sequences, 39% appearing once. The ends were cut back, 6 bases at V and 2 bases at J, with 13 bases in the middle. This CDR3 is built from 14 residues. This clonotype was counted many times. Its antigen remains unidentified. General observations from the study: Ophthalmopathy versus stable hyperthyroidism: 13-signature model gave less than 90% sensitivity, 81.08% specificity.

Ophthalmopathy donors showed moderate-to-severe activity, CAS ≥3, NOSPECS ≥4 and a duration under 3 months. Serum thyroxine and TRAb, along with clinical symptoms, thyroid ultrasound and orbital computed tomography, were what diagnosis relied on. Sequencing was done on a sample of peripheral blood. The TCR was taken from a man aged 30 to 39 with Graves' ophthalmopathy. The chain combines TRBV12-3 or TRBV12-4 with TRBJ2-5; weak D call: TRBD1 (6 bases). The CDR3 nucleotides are TGTGCCAGCAGCGCCCCGGACAGTCAAGAGACCCAGTACTTC. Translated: CASSAPDSQETQYF.